A selection of T cell receptor beta chains follows, all from one sample in a study of identical twins. MiXCR, applied by TCRdb to the 5' RACE reads, yields one record per CDR3 protein. Among hundreds of thousands of distinct CDR3 sequences, over 15% were seen once, and the ten largest hold approximately 14%. The same specimen was also included in a second study, on T cells expressing NK-cell markers.

The sample consisted of PBMCs. Receptors originate from a woman aged 18 to 35 in good health. Both conserved end residues are part of each CDR3. Fields, in order: clone size, D gene, J gene, V gene, CDR3 protein. D genes are given only for firm matches. Some rows mark clone size as missing; the rest say once, few, many or name a class of expanded clone.

NA | TRBD2 | TRBJ2-1 | TRBV5-6 | CASSLGRGVRNEQFF
NA | NA | TRBJ1-4 | TRBV6-6 | CASRSLGKLFF
few | NA | TRBJ2-7 | TRBV20-1 | CSARGTGISYEQYF
few | TRBD1 | TRBJ1-4 | TRBV12-3/TRBV12-4 | CASSLTGGADNEKLFF
NA | TRBD1 | TRBJ2-7 | TRBV27 | CASSWTGGVYEQYF
few | TRBD2 | TRBJ2-1 | TRBV5-1 | CASSLPGTSNNEQFF
few | NA | TRBJ2-7 | TRBV4-3 | CASSQDTYKLMGEQYF
many | TRBD2 | TRBJ2-7 | TRBV12-3/TRBV12-4 | CASSYGLAGRYEQYF
few | NA | TRBJ2-3 | TRBV4-3 | CASSHRTTDTQYF
NA | NA | TRBJ2-7 | TRBV12-3/TRBV12-4 | CASSRTSFYEQYF
NA | TRBD1 | TRBJ2-7 | TRBV20-1 | CSARQGARYEQYF
few | NA | TRBJ1-2 | TRBV20-1 | CSLSTGTPYGYTF
few | NA | TRBJ1-5 | TRBV2 | CASSVEADNQPQHF
NA | NA | TRBJ1-1 | TRBV6-1 | CASPTIRGKAFF
NA | NA | TRBJ1-2 | TRBV5-1 | CASGEQGHGFGYTF
NA | TRBD2 | TRBJ2-7 | TRBV5-1 | CASSELAGVGEQYF
NA | TRBD1 | TRBJ2-5 | TRBV7-2 | CASSFRTGIQETQYF
NA | NA | TRBJ1-6 | TRBV20-1 | CSARDWESELHF
NA | TRBD2 | TRBJ2-1 | TRBV12-3/TRBV12-4 | CASSFGLAHNEQFF
NA | NA | TRBJ2-5 | TRBV7-8 | CASSFEAHAQETQYF
few | NA | TRBJ2-7 | TRBV18 | CASSLQYPYEQYF
NA | NA | TRBJ1-6 | TRBV6-5 | CASSYSSDNSPLHF
NA | TRBD2 | TRBJ2-2 | TRBV25-1 | CASSEASGDTGELFF
NA | TRBD2 | TRBJ2-1 | TRBV18 | CASSGGLAGSYEQFF
NA | TRBD2 | TRBJ2-1 | TRBV29-1 | CSVVSSGSLREQFF
NA | TRBD1 | TRBJ2-2 | TRBV10-3 | CAISGQGALAGELFF
few | NA | TRBJ1-1 | TRBV18 | CASSPLDLNTEAFF
NA | TRBD2 | TRBJ2-5 | TRBV20-1 | CSAPRTSGRLGTQYF
NA | NA | TRBJ1-2 | TRBV12-3/TRBV12-4 | CASSLSPQGYTF
few | NA | TRBJ2-3 | TRBV10-3 | CATRGLQGNTDTQYF
few | NA | TRBJ2-3 | TRBV6-5 | CASSYSPRVFTDTQYF
few | NA | TRBJ2-7 | TRBV20-1 | CSARDLYMGTRNYEQYF
NA | NA | TRBJ2-1 | TRBV20-1 | CSARDSGSGSILGEQFF
NA | NA | TRBJ2-5 | TRBV14 | CASSQVIGSGTQYF
NA | NA | TRBJ1-2 | TRBV7-2 | CASSVRTGAPLYGYTF
NA | NA | TRBJ1-2 | TRBV7-9 | CASSWGRGGKNGYTF
NA | NA | TRBJ2-7 | TRBV5-1 | CASSDSGHSSYEQYF
NA | NA | TRBJ1-4 | TRBV15 | CATSSPAGKLFF
NA | NA | TRBJ1-5 | TRBV20-1 | CSASQRVGNQPQHF
few | NA | TRBJ1-6 | TRBV7-9 | CASSSPRSGSPLHF
NA | NA | TRBJ2-7 | TRBV6-1 | CASREAETYEQYF
NA | NA | TRBJ2-7 | TRBV7-9 | CASSMDRWRDFYEQYF
NA | NA | TRBJ2-1 | TRBV6-2/TRBV6-3 | CASSRPRVEQFF
once | NA | TRBJ2-7 | TRBV2 | CASRSGKTYEQYF
few | NA | TRBJ2-1 | TRBV18 | CASSPRYEQFF
few | NA | TRBJ2-2 | TRBV24-1 | CATSQNTGELFF
NA | NA | TRBJ1-4 | TRBV12-3/TRBV12-4 | CASSPGTETEKLFF
few | NA | TRBJ2-7 | TRBV6-2/TRBV6-3 | CASRTILRTPSYEQYF
NA | NA | TRBJ1-1 | TRBV11-2 | CASSHRTTGTEAFF
few | NA | TRBJ2-1 | TRBV27 | CASSPHDLYNEQFF
many | TRBD1 | TRBJ1-5 | TRBV10-3 | CAISGTTGTGQPQHF